This T cell receptor beta chain was captured in a study of regulatory T cells in long-lasting Graves disease. General observations from the study: Compared with new cases, persistent Graves' patients showed reduced TCR diversity.

This clonotype was seen more than once but under ten times. Antigen specificity is unknown. Relying on iRepertoire HTBI primers and Arm-PCR of CDR3 regions, the team built TCR beta libraries. TCRdb used MiXCR to reprocess the multiplex PCR reads, holding one entry per CDR3 protein. The sample consists of roughly 500,000 distinct CDR3 sequences, roughly 20% of them appearing once. Indicated time point: persistent/refractory GD, antithyroid drugs over 5 years with positive TRAb. Isolated PBMC RNA provided the starting material for the TCR library. Graves' disease diagnoses used American Thyroid Association guidelines. Each of the patients was recruited from an endocrinology department situated in Xi'an, China. The CDR3 covers 16 residues. Trimming shortened V by 4 bases and J by 7 bases, and 19 bases separated the two germline ends. Germline assignment: CDR1 SEHNR and CDR2 FQNEAQ (reference sequence).

Sequenced material: peripheral blood mononuclear cells (PBMCs), taken when the disease was refractory, from a patient treated with antithyroid drugs. The chain recombines TRBV7-9 with TRBJ1-4, with D possibly TRBD1 on 6 matching bases. The TCR originated in a female donor with Graves disease. In nucleotides, the CDR3 is TGTGCCAGCAGCTCCTCGATGGGGGGCCTAACTGAAAAACTGTTTTTT. It codes for CASSSSMGGLTEKLFF.